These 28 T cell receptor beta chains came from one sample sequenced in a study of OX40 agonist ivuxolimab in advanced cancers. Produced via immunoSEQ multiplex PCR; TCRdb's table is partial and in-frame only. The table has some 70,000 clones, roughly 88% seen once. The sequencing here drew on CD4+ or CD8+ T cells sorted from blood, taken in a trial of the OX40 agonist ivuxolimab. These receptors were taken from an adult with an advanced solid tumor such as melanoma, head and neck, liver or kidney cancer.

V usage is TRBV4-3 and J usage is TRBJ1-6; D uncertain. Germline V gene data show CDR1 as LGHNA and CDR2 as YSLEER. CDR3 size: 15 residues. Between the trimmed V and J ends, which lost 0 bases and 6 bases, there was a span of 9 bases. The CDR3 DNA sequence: TGCGCCAGCAGCCAAGAAACCCGGGCTAATTCACCCCTCCACTTT. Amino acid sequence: CASSQETRANSPLHF.

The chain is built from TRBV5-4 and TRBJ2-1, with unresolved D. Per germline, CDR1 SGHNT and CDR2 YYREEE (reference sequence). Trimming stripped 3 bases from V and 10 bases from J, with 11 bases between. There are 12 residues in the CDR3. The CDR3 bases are TGTGCCAGCAGCTGGACGGACCGCGAGCAGTTCTTC. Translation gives CASSWTDREQFF. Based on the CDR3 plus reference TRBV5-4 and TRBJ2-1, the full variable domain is ETGVTQSPTHLIKTRGQQVTLRCSSQSGHNTVSWYQQALGQGPQFIFQYYREEENGRGNFPPRFSGLQFPNYSSELNVNALELDDSALYLCASSWTDREQFFGPGTRLTVL.

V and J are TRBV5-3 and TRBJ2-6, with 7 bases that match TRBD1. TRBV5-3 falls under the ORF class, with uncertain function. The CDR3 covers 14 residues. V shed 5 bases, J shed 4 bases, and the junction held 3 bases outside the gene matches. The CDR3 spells CARRTGNGANVLTF. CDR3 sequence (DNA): TGTGCCAGAAGGACAGGGAACGGGGCCAACGTCCTGACTTTC.

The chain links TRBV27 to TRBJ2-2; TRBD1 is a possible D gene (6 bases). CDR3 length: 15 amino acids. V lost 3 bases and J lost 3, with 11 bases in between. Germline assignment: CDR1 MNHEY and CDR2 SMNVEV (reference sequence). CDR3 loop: CASSLGDTYTGELFF. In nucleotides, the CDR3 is TGTGCCAGCAGTTTGGGGGACACTTACACCGGGGAGCTGTTTTTT.

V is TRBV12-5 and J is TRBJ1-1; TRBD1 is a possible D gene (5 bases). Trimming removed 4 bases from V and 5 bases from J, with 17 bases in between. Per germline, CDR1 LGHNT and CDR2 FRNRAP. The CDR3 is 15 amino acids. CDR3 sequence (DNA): TGTGCTAGTGGTTGGTACAAGGGGACGGCAACTGAAGCTTTCTTT. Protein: CASGWYKGTATEAFF.

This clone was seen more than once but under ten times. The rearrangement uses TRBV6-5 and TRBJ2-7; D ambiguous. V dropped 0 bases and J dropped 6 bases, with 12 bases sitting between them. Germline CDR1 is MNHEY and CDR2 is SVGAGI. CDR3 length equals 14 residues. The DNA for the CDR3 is TGTGCCAGCAGTTACTCGCCAGGATTTCCCGAGCAGTACTTC. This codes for CASSYSPGFPEQYF.

The CDR3 region has the DNA TGCGCCAGCAGCCAAGGGTGGACTAGCGGGACACTTGAGGAGCAGTTCTTC. It translates to CASSQGWTSGTLEEQFF. This chain connects TRBV4-1 to TRBJ2-1, with 12 bases matching TRBD2. Germline CDR1 is MGHRA and CDR2 is YSYEKL. The CDR3 is made up of 17 amino acids. J lost 10 bases, V lost 1 base, and 11 bases had no gene match.

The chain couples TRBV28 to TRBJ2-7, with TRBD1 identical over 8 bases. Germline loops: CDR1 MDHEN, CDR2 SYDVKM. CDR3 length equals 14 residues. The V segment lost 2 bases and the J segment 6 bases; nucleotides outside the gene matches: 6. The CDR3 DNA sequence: TGTGCCAGCAGTTTAGGGGGGACAGGTGGCGAGCAGTACTTC. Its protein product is CASSLGGTGGEQYF.

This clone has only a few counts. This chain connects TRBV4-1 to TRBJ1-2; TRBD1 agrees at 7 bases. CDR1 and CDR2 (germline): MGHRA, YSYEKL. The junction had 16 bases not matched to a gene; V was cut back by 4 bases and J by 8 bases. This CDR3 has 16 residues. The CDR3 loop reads CASSRPGTESKEGYTF. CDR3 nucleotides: TGCGCCAGCAGCCGACCCGGGACAGAGAGTAAGGAGGGCTACACCTTC.

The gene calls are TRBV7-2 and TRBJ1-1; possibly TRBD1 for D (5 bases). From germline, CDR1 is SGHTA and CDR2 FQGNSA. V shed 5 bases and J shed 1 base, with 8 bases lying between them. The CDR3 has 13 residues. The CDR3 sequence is CASSKTANTEAFF. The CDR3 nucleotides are TGTGCCAGCAGCAAGACAGCGAACACTGAAGCTTTCTTT.

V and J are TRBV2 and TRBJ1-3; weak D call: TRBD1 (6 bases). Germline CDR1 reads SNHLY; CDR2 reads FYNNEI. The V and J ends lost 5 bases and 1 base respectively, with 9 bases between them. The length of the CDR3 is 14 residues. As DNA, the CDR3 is TGTGCCAGCAGTCTCAGGGGATCTGGAAACACCATATATTTT. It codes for CASSLRGSGNTIYF.

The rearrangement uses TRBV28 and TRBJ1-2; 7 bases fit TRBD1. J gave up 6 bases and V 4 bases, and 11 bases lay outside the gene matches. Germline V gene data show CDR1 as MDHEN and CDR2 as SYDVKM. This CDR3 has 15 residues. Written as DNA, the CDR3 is TGTGCCAGCAGTTCCCCGACAGGGATACTACATGGCTACACCTTC. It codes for CASSSPTGILHGYTF.

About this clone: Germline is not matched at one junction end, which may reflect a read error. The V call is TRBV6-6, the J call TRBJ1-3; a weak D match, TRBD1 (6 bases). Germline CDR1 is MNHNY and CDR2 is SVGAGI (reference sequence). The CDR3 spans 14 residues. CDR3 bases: TGTGCCAGCATACCAAAAAGCGGGGGCAGTGGGATATCTTTT. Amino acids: CASIPKSGGSGISF.

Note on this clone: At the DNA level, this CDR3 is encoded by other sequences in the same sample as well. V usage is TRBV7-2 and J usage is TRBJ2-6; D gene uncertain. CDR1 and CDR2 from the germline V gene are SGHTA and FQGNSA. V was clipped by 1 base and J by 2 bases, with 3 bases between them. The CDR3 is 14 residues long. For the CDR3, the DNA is TGTGCCAGCAGCTTAGGAGCTGGGGCCAACGTCCTGACTTTC. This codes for CASSLGAGANVLTF.

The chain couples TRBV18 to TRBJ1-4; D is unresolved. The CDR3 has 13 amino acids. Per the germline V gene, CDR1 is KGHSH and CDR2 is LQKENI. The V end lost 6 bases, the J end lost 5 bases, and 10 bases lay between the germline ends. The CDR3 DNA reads TGTGCCAGCTCCCCGGCCCAGAATGAAAAACTGTTTTTT. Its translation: CASSPAQNEKLFF.

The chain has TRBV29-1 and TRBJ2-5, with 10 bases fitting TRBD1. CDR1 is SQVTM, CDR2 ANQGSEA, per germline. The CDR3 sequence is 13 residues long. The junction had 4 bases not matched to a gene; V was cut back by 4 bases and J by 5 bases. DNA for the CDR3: TGCAGCGTTGGACAGGGGGCCTTGGAGACCCAGTACTTC. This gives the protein CSVGQGALETQYF.

Written as DNA, the CDR3 is TGTGCCATCAGTGAGTCTGGGACAGGGACCTACGAGCAGTACTTC. It codes for CAISESGTGTYEQYF. The chain couples TRBV10-3 to TRBJ2-7, with 9 bases lining up with TRBD1. Germline values: CDR1 ENHRY, CDR2 SYGVKD. The trim removed 0 bases at V and 2 bases at J, leaving 2 bases unmatched. The CDR3 covers 15 residues.

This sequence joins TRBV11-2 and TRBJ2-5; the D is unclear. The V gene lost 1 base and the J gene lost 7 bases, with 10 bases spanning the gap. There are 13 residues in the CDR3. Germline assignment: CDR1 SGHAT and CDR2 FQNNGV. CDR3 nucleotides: TGTGCCAGCAGCTTAGCCGACCCCGTGACCCAGTACTTC. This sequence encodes CASSLADPVTQYF.

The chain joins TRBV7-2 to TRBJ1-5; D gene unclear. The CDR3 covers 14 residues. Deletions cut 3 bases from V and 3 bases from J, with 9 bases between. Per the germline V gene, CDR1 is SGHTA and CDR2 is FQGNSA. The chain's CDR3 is CASSFRQSNQPQHF. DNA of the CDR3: TGTGCCAGCAGCTTCCGGCAGTCCAATCAGCCCCAGCATTTT.

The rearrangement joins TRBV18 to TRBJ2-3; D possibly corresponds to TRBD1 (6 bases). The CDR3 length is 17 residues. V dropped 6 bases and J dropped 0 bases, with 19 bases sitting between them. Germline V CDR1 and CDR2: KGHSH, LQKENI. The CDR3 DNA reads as TGTGCCAGCTCCCTGCTCGGGACACCGCCTAGCACAGATACGCAGTATTTT. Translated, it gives CASSLLGTPPSTDTQYF.

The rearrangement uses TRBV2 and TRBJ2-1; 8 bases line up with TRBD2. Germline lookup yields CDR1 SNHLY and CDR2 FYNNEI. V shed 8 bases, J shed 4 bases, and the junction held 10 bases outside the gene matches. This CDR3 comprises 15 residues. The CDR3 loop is CASQTPGLDYNEQFF. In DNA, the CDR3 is TGTGCCAGCCAGACCCCGGGACTAGATTACAATGAGCAGTTCTTC.

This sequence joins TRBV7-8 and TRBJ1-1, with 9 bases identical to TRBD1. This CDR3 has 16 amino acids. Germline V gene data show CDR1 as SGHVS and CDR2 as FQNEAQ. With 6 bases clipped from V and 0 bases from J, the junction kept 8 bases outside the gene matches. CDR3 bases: TGTGCCAGCAGTATGGACAGGGGAGGGATGAACACTGAAGCTTTCTTT. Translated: CASSMDRGGMNTEAFF.

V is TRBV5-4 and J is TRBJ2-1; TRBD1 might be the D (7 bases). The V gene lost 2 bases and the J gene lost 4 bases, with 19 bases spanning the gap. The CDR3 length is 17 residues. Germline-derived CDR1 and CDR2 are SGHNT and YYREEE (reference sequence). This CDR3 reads CASSLGGQGGSYNEQFF. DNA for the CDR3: TGTGCCAGCAGCTTAGGGGGCCAGGGGGGATCGTACAATGAGCAGTTCTTC.

DNA for the CDR3: TGTGCCAGCAGTGGGAGCGTTAGCAATCAGCCCCAGCATTTT. Translated, it gives CASSGSVSNQPQHF. The chain has TRBV27 and TRBJ1-5; D is ambiguous. Germline V CDR1 and CDR2: MNHEY, SMNVEV (reference sequence). Deletions cut 5 bases from V and 0 bases from J, with 8 bases between. The length of the CDR3 is 14 residues.

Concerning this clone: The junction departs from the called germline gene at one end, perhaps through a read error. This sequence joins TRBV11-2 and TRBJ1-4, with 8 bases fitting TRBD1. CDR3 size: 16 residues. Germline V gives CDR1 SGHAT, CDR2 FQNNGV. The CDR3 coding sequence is TGTGCCAGCAGCATAGACAGCACAGGGGGGACAGAAAAACTGTTTTTT. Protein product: CASSIDSTGGTEKLFF.

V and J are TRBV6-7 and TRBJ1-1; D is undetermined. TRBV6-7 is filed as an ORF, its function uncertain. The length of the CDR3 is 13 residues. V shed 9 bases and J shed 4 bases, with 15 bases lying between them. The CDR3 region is CASSTVGGTEAFF. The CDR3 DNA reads TGTGCCAGTTCGACGGTTGGCGGCACTGAAGCTTTCTTT.

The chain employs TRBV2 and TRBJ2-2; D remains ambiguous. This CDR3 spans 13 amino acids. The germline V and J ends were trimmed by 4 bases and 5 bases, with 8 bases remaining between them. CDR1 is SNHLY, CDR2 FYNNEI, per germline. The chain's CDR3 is CASSVWETGELFF. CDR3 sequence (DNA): TGTGCCAGCAGTGTCTGGGAAACCGGGGAGCTGTTTTTT.

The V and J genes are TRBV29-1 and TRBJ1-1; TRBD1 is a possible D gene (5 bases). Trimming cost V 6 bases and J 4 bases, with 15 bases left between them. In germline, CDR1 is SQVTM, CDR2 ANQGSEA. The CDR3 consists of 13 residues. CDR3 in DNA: TGCAGCGTAATCAGGGCGACGGGCACTGAAGCTTTCTTT. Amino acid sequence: CSVIRATGTEAFF.